This T cell receptor beta chain originates from a study of T-cell memory formation after mild COVID-19. Study information: TCR clusters were mostly donor specific.

With respect to this clonotype: Its target is not known. Germline and junction disagree at one end, which may indicate a read error.

TCR alpha and TCR beta cDNA libraries with sample barcodes and UMIs came from 5'RACE using constant-segment primers. Using its own MiXCR run on the 5' RACE reads, TCRdb lists one record per CDR3 protein. The table lists 40,000 to 55,000 distinct CDR3 sequences, roughly 8% of them singletons, with about 1.5% in the top ten. The study's findings and limits: SARS-CoV-2 specificity was not confirmed for second-wave clones peaking on day 37. Clones that contracted from day 15 to 85 were balanced CD4/CD8, while later expanders leaned CD4+.

Sequencing was carried out using PBMCs or a T cell subset sorted from them (not recorded which). This clonotype was sampled from a man aged 18 to 29 who had mild COVID-19 (a few samples of this study predate the infection). Cell type and time point are not known.

The DNA for the CDR3 is TGTGCCAGCTCCCTTATGGGGCAGGGGAAGATGGACTTC. It is translated as CASSLMGQGKMDF. V and J are TRBV12-3 or TRBV12-4 and TRBJ2-4, with D perhaps TRBD1 (6 bases). CDR3 size: 13 residues.